This TCR beta chain was captured in a study of cytomegalovirus exposure and HLA in healthy donors. V was shortened by 3 bases and J by 10 bases, with 9 bases between the two germline ends. CDR3 size: 11 residues. Germline CDR1 SGHTA, CDR2 FQGNSA. Of note for this clone: The antigen remains unidentified.

Findings and limits, study-wide: In a later analysis, TCR beta V- and J-gene trimming was associated with a missense DCLRE1C variant.

The study ran its PCR with 60 Vbeta and 13 Jbeta primers. The data were produced by immunoSEQ multiplex PCR, yet TCRdb's version contains in-frame clones alone and is incomplete. Recorded for this sample: over 90,000 clones. The receptor was derived from a man between 35 and 55 years old in good health and CMV-seronegative. The rearrangement links TRBV7-2 to TRBJ1-1; no reliable D call. The sequencing input was PBMCs. The CDR3 DNA sequence: TGTGCCAGCAGCTTGGGGAGAGGAGCTTTCTTT. Its translation: CASSLGRGAFF.